This T cell receptor (beta chain) was identified during a study of cytomegalovirus exposure and HLA in healthy donors. A note on this clone: Its antigen is still unknown.

This PCR relied on a set of 60 Vbeta primers and 13 Jbeta primers. The table came from immunoSEQ multiplex PCR; TCRdb's copy has only in-frame clones and leaves some out. This repertoire comprises just over 40,000 clones; its ten largest clones make up 6.2%. Overall study results and limits: Later analysis associated a missense DCLRE1C variant with TCR beta V- and J-gene trimming. Cytomegalovirus status was reportedly diagnosed by the classifier with high sensitivity and specificity. Later on, an analysis tied approximately 17,000 TCR beta sequences to HLA alleles at 0.05 false discovery rate.

Deletions cut 4 bases from V and 7 bases from J, with 16 bases between. The CDR3 length is 14 residues. Germline V gene sequence: CDR1 MNHNS, CDR2 SASEGT. The sequenced material came from PBMCs. This chain connects TRBV6-1 to TRBJ1-2; possible D gene TRBD1, 6 bases. The sequence derives from a man younger than 45 in good health and CMV-seronegative. The CDR3 region is CASSADRRGGGYTF. The CDR3 nucleotides read TGTGCCAGCAGTGCCGACAGGCGGGGGGGTGGCTACACCTTC.